One sample yielded the 11 T cell receptor beta chains listed below, sequenced in a study of blood T cell repertoires in COVID-19. The assay was immunoSEQ multiplex PCR, and TCRdb's table has in-frame clones only and misses some. The sample consists of 200,000 to 250,000 clones, about 85% of them appearing once. Sequencing was done on a sample of PBMCs or T cells enriched from blood (not recorded which). These receptors all come from a man aged 40-50 years who had recovered from COVID-19.

This clone was detected a few times. V and J are TRBV11-2 and TRBJ2-7; TRBD1 aligns across 9 bases. V lost 5 bases and J lost 1; bases outside the gene matches: 6. CDR1 is SGHAT and CDR2 is FQNNGV in the germline V gene. The CDR3 has 15 residues. The CDR3 loop reads CASSTPGQGSYEQYF. The CDR3, as DNA: TGTGCCAGCAGCACACCGGGACAGGGTTCCTACGAGCAGTACTTC.

The V and J genes are TRBV30 and TRBJ2-1, with 7 positions matching TRBD2. This CDR3 is built from 14 residues. From germline, CDR1 is GTSNPN and CDR2 SVGIG (reference sequence). With V trimmed by 1 base and J by 7 bases, 7 bases remained unmatched. This CDR3 is CAWSALAPSNEQFF. The CDR3 DNA reads as TGTGCCTGGAGTGCACTAGCGCCAAGTAATGAGCAGTTCTTC.

The CDR3 region has the DNA TGTGCCAGCAGCGTAGGCAGTCCTAACACCGGGGAGCTGTTTTTT. This translates into CASSVGSPNTGELFF. V gene TRBV9 combines with J gene TRBJ2-2; unclear D gene. This CDR3 contains 15 residues. V shed 0 bases and J shed 2 bases, with 8 bases lying between them. The germline V gene encodes CDR1 SGDLS and CDR2 YYNGEE.

This clone was detected ten times or more. The CDR3 DNA follows: TGTGCCAGCAGTTTCCGGGAGAACACTGAAGCTTTCTTT. Translation: CASSFRENTEAFF. V and J are TRBV6-2 or TRBV6-3 and TRBJ1-1; D is uncertain. Germline loops: CDR1 MNHEY, CDR2 SVGEGT. The V end lost 4 bases, the J end lost 1 base, and 7 bases lay between the germline ends. The CDR3 is 13 residues long.

The chain has TRBV24-1 and TRBJ1-5; no definite D call. The CDR3 consists of 14 residues. Germline V gene lookup returns CDR1 KGHDR and CDR2 SFDVKD. V lost 1 base to trimming and J lost 9 bases, with 12 bases between them. The CDR3 loop is CATSDFSGVGPQHF. DNA for the CDR3: TGTGCCACCAGTGATTTTTCGGGAGTTGGGCCCCAGCATTTT.

The chain has TRBV5-4 and TRBJ1-2; D is undetermined. V was trimmed by 4 bases and J by 2 bases, leaving 12 bases between them. The CDR3 has 14 amino acids. CDR1 SGHNT and CDR2 YYREEE come from the germline V gene (reference sequence). This CDR3 reads CASSPDSWNYGYTF. The CDR3 DNA reads TGTGCCAGCAGCCCGGACTCGTGGAACTATGGCTACACCTTC.

This CDR3 reads CASSLEAGGYEQYF. DNA of the CDR3: TGTGCCAGCAGCTTAGAAGCGGGAGGGTACGAGCAGTACTTC. The chain is built from TRBV7-2 and TRBJ2-7, with 10 bases lining up with TRBD2. With 1 base clipped from V and 4 bases from J, the junction kept 1 base outside the gene matches. Germline V gene data show CDR1 as SGHTA and CDR2 as FQGNSA. The CDR3 loop spans 14 amino acids.

V and J are TRBV7-9 and TRBJ2-2; TRBD2 aligns across 7 bases. CDR1 is SEHNR and CDR2 is FQNEAQ in the germline V gene (reference sequence). The CDR3 is 17 amino acids. The ends lost 1 base at V and 3 bases at J; junction bases unmatched: 8. The CDR3 coding sequence is TGTGCCAGCAGCTTAGAGTTCGGCGGGAGAGACACCGGGGAGCTGTTTTTT. Protein product: CASSLEFGGRDTGELFF.

The V call is TRBV9, the J call TRBJ1-5, with TRBD1 matching over 8 bases. CDR3 length equals 15 residues. Per the germline V gene, CDR1 is SGDLS and CDR2 is YYNGEE. With V trimmed by 4 bases and J by 4 bases, 7 bases remained unmatched. CDR3 protein: CASSPTGGVNQPQHF. The DNA of the CDR3 is TGTGCCAGCAGCCCCACAGGGGGGGTTAATCAGCCCCAGCATTTT.

The DNA for the CDR3 is TGTGCCAGCAGCAAACTGGGAGTGAACACTGAAGCTTTCTTT. This gives the protein CASSKLGVNTEAFF. The genes are TRBV9 and TRBJ1-1; D unresolved. Per the germline V gene, CDR1 is SGDLS and CDR2 is YYNGEE. This CDR3 spans 14 amino acids. V lost 4 bases and J 0 bases, leaving 10 bases between the germline ends.

This chain connects TRBV19 to TRBJ1-4, with 7 bases identical to TRBD1. Looked up from germline, CDR1 is LNHDA and CDR2 is SQIVND (reference sequence). The junction had 8 bases not matched to a gene; V was cut back by 10 bases and J by 0 bases. The CDR3 is made up of 15 amino acids. As DNA, the CDR3 is TGTGCCACCGCCGGGACAGCCGCAACTAATGAAAAACTGTTTTTT. This sequence encodes CATAGTAATNEKLFF.